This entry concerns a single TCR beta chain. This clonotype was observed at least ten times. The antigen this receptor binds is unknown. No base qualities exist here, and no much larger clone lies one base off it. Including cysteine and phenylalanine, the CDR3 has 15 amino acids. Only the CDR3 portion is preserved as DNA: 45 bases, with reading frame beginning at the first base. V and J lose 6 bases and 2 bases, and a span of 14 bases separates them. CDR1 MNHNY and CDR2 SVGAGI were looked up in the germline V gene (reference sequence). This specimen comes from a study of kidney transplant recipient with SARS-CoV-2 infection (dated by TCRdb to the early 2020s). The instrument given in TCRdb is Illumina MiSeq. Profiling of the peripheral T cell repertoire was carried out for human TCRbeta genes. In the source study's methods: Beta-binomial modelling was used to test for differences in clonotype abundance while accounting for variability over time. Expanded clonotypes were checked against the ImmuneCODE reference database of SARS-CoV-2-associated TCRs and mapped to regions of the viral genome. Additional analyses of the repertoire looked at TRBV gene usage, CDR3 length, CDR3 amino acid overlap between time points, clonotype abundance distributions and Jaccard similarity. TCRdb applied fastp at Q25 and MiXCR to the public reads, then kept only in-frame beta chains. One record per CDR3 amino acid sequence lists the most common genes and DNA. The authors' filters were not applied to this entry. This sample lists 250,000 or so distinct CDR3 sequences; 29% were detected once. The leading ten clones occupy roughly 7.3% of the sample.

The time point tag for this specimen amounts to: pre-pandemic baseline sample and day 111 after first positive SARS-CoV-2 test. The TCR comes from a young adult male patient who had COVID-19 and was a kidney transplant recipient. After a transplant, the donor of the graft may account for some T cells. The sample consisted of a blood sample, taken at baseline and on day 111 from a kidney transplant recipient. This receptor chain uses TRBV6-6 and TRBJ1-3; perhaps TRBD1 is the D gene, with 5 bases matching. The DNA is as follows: TGTGCCAGCAGCCTCGGGGACCGGGCTGGAAACACCATATATTTT. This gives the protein CASSLGDRAGNTIYF.